The 32 T cell receptor beta chains below come from one sample, sequenced in a study of human T cells and chemical hapten exposure. MiXCR was run by TCRdb on the RACE reads, yielding one entry per CDR3 protein. The data show some 84,000 distinct CDR3 sequences, with approximately 10% seen just once and more than 3% held by the top ten. The time point was: patch test 3, about 24 weeks after DPC sensitization. Treatment noted: therapeutic diphenylcyclopropenone sensitization with weekly scalp DPC. The sample consisted of whole blood, taken in connection with sensitization to the hapten diphenylcyclopropenone (DPC). The receptors originated from a woman aged 50 to 65 with alopecia areata. Some clones in this sample may be carry-over from other donors' samples.

CDR3: CASSLNPPSETYNEQFF. CDR3 bases: TGTGCCAGCAGCTTAAACCCCCCTAGCGAGACCTACAATGAGCAGTTCTTC. The rearrangement joins TRBV7-6 to TRBJ2-1, with a possible D match to TRBD2 (6 bases). Germline assignment: CDR1 SGHVS and CDR2 FNYEAQ. V lost 2 bases and J lost 2, with 16 bases in between. The length of the CDR3 is 17 residues.

Only a few counts were recorded for this clonotype. The chain carries TRBV12-3 or TRBV12-4 and TRBJ2-1; D may match TRBD1 or TRBD2 (5 bases each). Trimming removed 7 bases at V and 8 bases at J, with 21 bases between. CDR3 length: 15 residues. CDR3 sequence: CASIPQRSLGDEQFF. DNA of the CDR3: TGTGCCAGCATCCCCCAGCGGTCTCTGGGGGATGAGCAGTTCTTC.

This clonotype was seen at least ten times. The J gene is TRBJ1-1, the V gene TRBV3-1; D unclear. CDR1 is LGHDT, CDR2 YNNKEL, per germline (reference sequence). The length of the CDR3 is 14 residues. V lost 1 base, J lost 1 base, and 7 bases lay in between. Here the CDR3 DNA reads TGTGCCAGCAGCCAAGGATCAGAGAACACTGAAGCTTTCTTT. Residues: CASSQGSENTEAFF.

This clonotype was picked up a small number of times. V gene TRBV7-9 combines with J gene TRBJ2-5; tentative D call: TRBD1 (6 bases). The CDR3 covers 14 residues. Trimming removed 3 bases from V and 2 bases from J, with 10 bases in between. From germline, CDR1 is SEHNR and CDR2 FQNEAQ (reference sequence). CDR3 in amino acids: CASSFPGQQETQYF. Written as DNA, the CDR3 is TGTGCCAGCAGCTTCCCCGGACAGCAAGAGACCCAGTACTTC. The variable domain in full, completed from reference TRBV7-9 and TRBJ2-5, reads DTGVSQNPRHKITKRGQNVTFRCDPISEHNRLYWYRQTLGQGPEFLTYFQNEAQLEKSRLLSDRFSAERPKGSFSTLEIQRTEQGDSAMYLCASSFPGQQETQYFGPGTRLLVL.

This clonotype was counted at least ten times. V gene TRBV9 combines with J gene TRBJ2-1; no firm D call. V was trimmed by 4 bases and J by 0 bases, leaving 8 bases between them. Germline values: CDR1 SGDLS, CDR2 YYNGEE. The CDR3 sequence is 14 residues long. The DNA for the CDR3 is TGTGCCAGCAGCCTCGTTCACTCCTACAATGAGCAGTTCTTC. It yields the protein CASSLVHSYNEQFF.

The chain joins TRBV28 to TRBJ2-5; 7 bases are shared with TRBD1. The V gene's germline CDR1 is MDHEN and CDR2 SYDVKM. Unmatched junction bases numbered 12, after V lost 4 bases and J lost 7 bases. The CDR3 runs to 15 residues. CDR3 in amino acids: CASSSTGTVKGTQYF. The CDR3 DNA sequence: TGTGCCAGCAGTTCCACCGGGACAGTAAAAGGGACCCAGTACTTC.

The chain carries TRBV28 and TRBJ1-5, with D possibly TRBD1 on 5 matching bases. The V gene lost 6 bases and the J gene lost 3 bases, with 15 bases spanning the gap. Looked up from germline, CDR1 is MDHEN and CDR2 is SYDVKM. The CDR3 is 15 amino acids. This CDR3 reads CASSSPGGFNQPQHF. For the CDR3, the DNA is TGTGCCAGCAGCTCCCCCGGGGGATTCAATCAGCCCCAGCATTTT.

This clonotype appeared many times. This sequence joins TRBV7-9 and TRBJ2-1; D is possibly TRBD1 or TRBD2 (5 bases each). V was shortened by 4 bases and J by 6 bases, with 10 bases between the two germline ends. The CDR3 is made up of 13 amino acids. Germline CDR1 and CDR2: SEHNR and FQNEAQ (reference sequence). In nucleotides, the CDR3 is TGTGCCAGCAGCTCGCAGGGAGCCAATGAGCAGTTCTTC. It codes for CASSSQGANEQFF.

This clonotype has ten or more counts. The gene calls are TRBV6-5 and TRBJ2-1, with 8 bases lining up with TRBD2. The CDR3 length is 16 residues. Losses at the gene ends were 2 bases for V and 5 bases for J; bases not matched to a gene: 8. Per germline, CDR1 MNHEY and CDR2 SVGAGI. CDR3 sequence (DNA): TGTGCCAGCAGTTACCTAGCAGCGGGAGAGCACAATGAGCAGTTCTTC. It is translated as CASSYLAAGEHNEQFF.

This clonotype was counted many times. The chain carries TRBV5-5 and TRBJ2-1; TRBD2 is a possible D gene (6 bases). Trimming stripped 4 bases from V and 8 bases from J, with 22 bases between. Germline V gives CDR1 SGHKS, CDR2 YYEKEE (reference sequence). This CDR3 spans 16 amino acids. CDR3: CASSPPNGGKGDEQFF. In nucleotides, the CDR3 is TGTGCCAGCAGCCCACCGAATGGCGGGAAAGGTGATGAGCAGTTCTTC.

The chain couples TRBV6-5 to TRBJ2-3; 12 bases agree with TRBD2. There are 16 residues in the CDR3. V lost 4 bases and J lost 4; bases outside the gene matches: 6. Germline V gene sequence: CDR1 MNHEY, CDR2 SVGAGI. Written as DNA, the CDR3 is TGTGCCAGCAGTTCCAGCCCTAGCGGGAGGGCAGATACGCAGTATTTT. Its translation: CASSSSPSGRADTQYF.

The chain couples TRBV4-3 to TRBJ2-1, with 14 bases identical to TRBD2. Germline CDR1 and CDR2: LGHNA and YSLEER. J lost 5 bases, V lost 1 base, and 7 bases had no gene match. This CDR3 is built from 18 residues. Here the CDR3 reads CASSQAGTSGSGHNEQFF. CDR3 bases: TGCGCCAGCAGCCAAGCAGGGACTAGCGGGAGTGGCCACAATGAGCAGTTCTTC.

A few counts support this clonotype. The chain combines TRBV5-1 with TRBJ2-7, with D possibly being TRBD2 (6 bases). CDR1 and CDR2 from the germline V gene are SGHRS and YFSETQ. V was trimmed by 0 bases and J by 4 bases, leaving 14 bases between them. This CDR3 spans 15 amino acids. The CDR3 spells CASSLAVGGLYEQYF. CDR3 in DNA: TGCGCCAGCAGCTTGGCCGTGGGGGGTCTGTACGAGCAGTACTTC.

Points on this clonotype: A much larger clone differs from this one at a single base, so this may be a read error. The chain uses TRBV7-2 and TRBJ2-7; D call uncertain. This CDR3 is 14 amino acids long. Germline assignment: CDR1 SGHTA and CDR2 FQGNSA. The CDR3 DNA reads as TGTGCCATCAGCCCCCCGCCCAGATCCTACGAGCAGTACTTC. Protein: CAISPPPRSYEQYF.

This clonotype has a count of ten or more. The genes are TRBV9 and TRBJ2-5, with TRBD2 identical over 12 bases. After removal of 0 bases from V and 2 bases from J, the junction contained 2 bases not matched to a gene. CDR1 and CDR2 from the germline V gene are SGDLS and YYNGEE. The CDR3 runs to 16 residues. The CDR3 is CASSVGGLAGQETQYF. In DNA, the CDR3 is TGTGCCAGCAGCGTAGGGGGACTAGCGGGTCAAGAGACCCAGTACTTC.

The rearrangement links TRBV5-1 to TRBJ2-5; possibly TRBD2 for D (6 bases). The CDR3 runs 15 residues. Per germline, CDR1 SGHRS and CDR2 YFSETQ. The ends were cut back, 4 bases at V and 4 bases at J, with 17 bases in the middle. CDR3 sequence reads: CASSTLGSNSETQYF. Here the CDR3 DNA reads TGCGCCAGCAGCACACTCGGGAGTAATTCAGAGACCCAGTACTTC.

This sequence joins TRBV12-3 or TRBV12-4 and TRBJ1-6; 7 bases agree with TRBD1. The CDR3 has 14 amino acids. With V trimmed by 10 bases and J by 6 bases, 9 bases remained unmatched. CDR3 bases: TGTGCCACTCGACAGGGAGAACTTAATTCACCCCTCCACTTT. Translating it yields CATRQGELNSPLHF.

In this sample, this clonotype turned up many times. The rearrangement joins TRBV29-1 to TRBJ2-1; 14 bases are shared with TRBD2. V shed 3 bases, J shed 0 bases, and the junction held 1 base outside the gene matches. The CDR3 sequence is 16 residues long. CDR1 is SQVTM, CDR2 ANQGSEA, per germline. CDR3 amino acids: CSVEGLAGASYNEQFF. The DNA of the CDR3 is TGCAGCGTTGAGGGACTAGCGGGAGCCTCCTACAATGAGCAGTTCTTC.

CDR3 coding DNA: TGTGCCAGCAGTTTCCTGGCAGGGGCCGGCTACACCTTC. Its protein product is CASSFLAGAGYTF. This chain links TRBV12-3 or TRBV12-4 with TRBJ1-2, with D possibly being TRBD1 (6 bases). The CDR3 is made up of 13 amino acids. The V end lost 3 bases, the J end lost 8 bases, and 13 bases lay between the germline ends.

This clonotype was counted ten times or more. This chain connects TRBV7-3 to TRBJ2-2, with a weak D call TRBD2 (5 bases). Between the trimmed V and J ends, which lost 9 bases and 2 bases, there was a span of 19 bases. Germline CDR1 and CDR2: SGHTA and FQGTGA. This CDR3 comprises 16 residues. The CDR3 reads CASIPRGQGNTGELFF. In DNA form, the CDR3 reads TGTGCCAGTATCCCCCGCGGGCAAGGCAACACCGGGGAGCTGTTTTTT.

This chain connects TRBV14 to TRBJ2-7; no clear D gene. The CDR3 spans 15 residues. CDR1 is SGHDN and CDR2 is FVKESK in the germline V gene. V was pared by 1 base and J by 0 bases, with 10 bases between. The CDR3 coding sequence is TGTGCCAGCAGCCAAGTTCTGGGTGTCTCCTACGAGCAGTACTTC. Amino acids: CASSQVLGVSYEQYF.

This clonotype occurred a few times. This chain joins TRBV20-1 and TRBJ2-3; D might be TRBD1 (5 bases). In germline, CDR1 is DFQATT, CDR2 SNEGSKA (reference sequence). CDR3 length equals 14 residues. V was shortened by 0 bases and J by 2 bases, with 9 bases between the two germline ends. The CDR3 region is CSARDGAITDTQYF. Written as DNA, the CDR3 is TGCAGTGCTAGAGATGGGGCCATCACAGATACGCAGTATTTT.

This clonotype showed up many times. This chain links TRBV7-9 with TRBJ2-1; D call uncertain. This CDR3 spans 11 amino acids. V was shortened by 4 bases and J by 8 bases, with 6 bases between the two germline ends. The V gene's germline CDR1 is SEHNR and CDR2 FQNEAQ (reference sequence). CDR3 sequence (DNA): TGTGCCAGCAGCTATACCCATGAGCAGTTCTTC. Protein sequence: CASSYTHEQFF.

The rearrangement uses TRBV12-3 or TRBV12-4 and TRBJ2-2; no reliable D call. The CDR3 consists of 13 residues. V lost 1 base and J lost 6, with 6 bases in between. Here the CDR3 DNA reads TGTGCCAGCAGTTTAGTCGGTCCCGGGGAGCTGTTTTTT. It is translated as CASSLVGPGELFF.

This clonotype occurred many times. This sequence joins TRBV7-9 and TRBJ1-2; no clear D. CDR3 length equals 12 residues. Trimming stripped 5 bases from V and 7 bases from J, with 11 bases between. In germline, CDR1 is SEHNR, CDR2 FQNEAQ (reference sequence). The CDR3 reads CASSPLEAGYTF. The CDR3 DNA is TGTGCCAGCAGCCCCCTGGAGGCTGGCTACACCTTC.

This clonotype was detected ten times or more. The chain carries TRBV7-6 and TRBJ1-6; the match to TRBD1 covers 9 bases. The germline V gene has CDR1 SGHVS and CDR2 FNYEAQ. J gave up 7 bases and V 5 bases, and 15 bases lay outside the gene matches. This CDR3 spans 18 amino acids. This CDR3 is CASSLTPPGQGLNSPLHF. CDR3 coding DNA: TGTGCCAGCAGCCTGACTCCCCCGGGACAGGGCCTCAATTCACCCCTCCACTTT. Looking up the rest from reference TRBV7-6 and TRBJ1-6 gives the full variable domain: GAGVSQSPRYKVTKRGQDVALRCDPISGHVSLYWYRQALGQGPEFLTYFNYEAQQDKSGLPNDRFSAERPEGSISTLTIQRTEQRDSAMYRCASSLTPPGQGLNSPLHFGNGTRLTVT.

The rearrangement links TRBV20-1 to TRBJ1-5, with D possibly matching TRBD1 (6 bases). Trimming removed 0 bases from V and 4 bases from J, with 19 bases in between. The CDR3 length is 17 residues. Germline values: CDR1 DFQATT, CDR2 SNEGSKA (reference sequence). CDR3 nucleotide sequence: TGCAGTGCTAGAGAGGGGGCTGGTAGGGCCCCTAATCAGCCCCAGCATTTT. The encoded protein is CSAREGAGRAPNQPQHF.

This clonotype has ten or more counts. The chain joins TRBV27 to TRBJ1-2; D is perhaps TRBD1 (6 bases). V dropped 7 bases and J dropped 6 bases, with 18 bases sitting between them. The germline CDR1 and CDR2 sequences are MNHEY and SMNVEV (reference sequence). The length of the CDR3 is 14 residues. CDR3 nucleotides: TGTGCCAGCAAGCCCCTGGGGGCATCCGATGGCTACACCTTC. Protein: CASKPLGASDGYTF.

The chain recombines TRBV7-8 with TRBJ2-2; a weak D match, TRBD2 (5 bases). The germline CDR1 and CDR2 sequences are SGHVS and FQNEAQ. The CDR3 contains 13 residues. V lost 4 bases to trimming and J lost 6 bases, with 9 bases between them. For the CDR3, the DNA is TGTGCCAGCAGCTCGGGAATGGCCGGGGAGCTGTTTTTT. It encodes CASSSGMAGELFF.

This chain uses TRBV2 with TRBJ2-7, with D perhaps matching TRBD2 (6 bases). V was cut by 8 bases and J by 3 bases, with 8 bases left in between. Germline CDR1 is SNHLY and CDR2 is FYNNEI. The CDR3 is 11 residues long. DNA for the CDR3: TGTGCCAGCGGGGGACTCTACGAGCAGTACTTC. Its translation: CASGGLYEQYF.

This clonotype was detected many times. This chain connects TRBV24-1 to TRBJ2-2; D may be TRBD1 (6 bases). This CDR3 has 14 residues. Germline-derived CDR1 and CDR2 are KGHDR and SFDVKD. The V and J ends lost 10 bases and 0 bases respectively, with 11 bases between them. The CDR3 protein is CATKTGTNTGELFF. CDR3 sequence (DNA): TGTGCCACAAAGACAGGAACGAACACCGGGGAGCTGTTTTTT.

V usage is TRBV27 and J usage is TRBJ2-3, with D hard to call. V was trimmed by 5 bases and J by 5 bases, leaving 14 bases between them. Germline V gene sequence: CDR1 MNHEY, CDR2 SMNVEV (reference sequence). This CDR3 contains 14 residues. CDR3 in amino acids: CASSPQTQRDTQYF. The DNA of the CDR3 is TGTGCCAGCAGTCCCCAGACCCAGAGAGATACGCAGTATTTT.